Each of the 17 T cell receptor beta chains below was sequenced from the same sample in a study of neurological immune-mediated disorders. MiXCR, run by TCRdb on the 5' RACE reads, gives a single entry per CDR3 protein. The data hold approximately 36,000 distinct CDR3 sequences, with roughly 15% observed a single time. Sequencing used PBMCs. The source is a woman aged 45-59 years with HTLV-1-associated myelopathy (HAM/TSP).

This clonotype has just a few counts. This chain joins TRBV5-6 and TRBJ2-1, with 9 bases lining up with TRBD1. V was clipped by 2 bases and J by 4 bases; unmatched bases: 7. The CDR3 spans 16 residues. Germline V gives CDR1 SGHDT, CDR2 YYEEEE. DNA for the CDR3: TGTGCCAGCAGCTTTTCTCCGGGACAGGGATACAATGAGCAGTTCTTC. It yields the protein CASSFSPGQGYNEQFF.

The table lists this clonotype with many counts. One end of the junction fails to match germline, which may point to a read error. The chain has TRBV7-2 and TRBJ1-1; TRBD1 might be the D (5 bases). The length of the CDR3 is 13 residues. Germline V gene data show CDR1 as SGHTA and CDR2 as FQGNSA. CDR3 region: CASSPAGTAMKNF. CDR3 sequence (DNA): TGTGCCAGCAGCCCCGCGGGGACCGCGATGAAGAATTTT.

Many counts were recorded for this clonotype. V gene TRBV7-2 combines with J gene TRBJ1-1, with D tentatively TRBD1 (6 bases). V gave up 1 base and J gave up 2 bases, with 14 bases separating them. Per germline, CDR1 SGHTA and CDR2 FQGNSA. This CDR3 spans 16 amino acids. CDR3 bases: TGTGCCAGCAGCTTAGAGGGACAAATCCTTAACACTGAAGCTTTCTTT. It codes for CASSLEGQILNTEAFF.

The table lists this clonotype with a few counts. The rearrangement uses TRBV7-2 and TRBJ2-7, with no clear D. Trimming stripped 1 base from V and 2 bases from J, with 9 bases between. The germline CDR1 and CDR2 sequences are SGHTA and FQGNSA. CDR3 length: 14 residues. The chain's CDR3 is CASSLVPEAYEQYF. CDR3 DNA: TGTGCCAGCAGCTTAGTGCCGGAAGCCTACGAGCAGTACTTC.

This clonotype was observed at least ten times. The chain recombines TRBV20-1 with TRBJ1-2; no firm D call. The V gene's germline CDR1 is DFQATT and CDR2 SNEGSKA (reference sequence). This CDR3 spans 14 amino acids. Between the trimmed V and J ends, which lost 0 bases and 4 bases, there was a span of 12 bases. In DNA form, the CDR3 reads TGCAGTGCTAGAGATATTGACAAGTTCTATGGCTACACCTTC. Its protein is CSARDIDKFYGYTF.

The J gene is TRBJ2-3, the V gene TRBV20-1; 7 bases are a match to TRBD2. The trim removed 1 base at V and 2 bases at J, leaving 9 bases unmatched. There are 16 residues in the CDR3. Germline CDR1 is DFQATT and CDR2 is SNEGSKA (reference sequence). CDR3 DNA: TGCAGTGCTAGAGCCCACAGGAGCGGGGACACAGATACGCAGTATTTT. The encoded protein is CSARAHRSGDTDTQYF.

There are many counts of this clonotype. This chain joins TRBV25-1 and TRBJ2-5; unclear D gene. This CDR3 spans 11 amino acids. V was clipped by 2 bases and J by 7 bases, with 5 bases between them. Germline values: CDR1 MGHDK, CDR2 SYGVNS. CDR3 in amino acids: CASSEDGTQYF. The CDR3 bases are TGTGCCAGCAGTGAAGATGGGACCCAGTACTTC.

This clonotype was counted at least ten times. The chain has TRBV5-6 and TRBJ2-7; 10 positions agree with TRBD1. This CDR3 has 15 amino acids. Germline lookup yields CDR1 SGHDT and CDR2 YYEEEE. V dropped 5 bases and J dropped 2; count of bases not matched to a gene: 7. The CDR3 region is CASSSRGQGAYEQYF. The CDR3 bases are TGTGCCAGCAGTTCGCGAGGACAGGGGGCCTACGAGCAGTACTTC.

This clonotype was recorded many times. This chain links TRBV20-1 with TRBJ2-3; 7 bases fit TRBD2. J was trimmed by 13 bases and V by 0 bases; bases with no gene match: 4. The germline V gene encodes CDR1 DFQATT and CDR2 SNEGSKA (reference sequence). This CDR3 spans 11 amino acids. CDR3 region: CSAREREREYF. In DNA, the CDR3 is TGCAGTGCTAGAGAGCGGGAGCGAGAGTATTTT.

In its sample, this clonotype was seen many times. The chain is built from TRBV4-3 and TRBJ1-3; TRBD1 is a possible D gene (6 bases). Between the trimmed V and J ends, which lost 3 bases and 2 bases, there was a span of 14 bases. The V gene's germline CDR1 is LGHNA and CDR2 YSLEER. This CDR3 comprises 16 residues. CDR3 amino acids: CASSQALSGAGNTIYF. The CDR3 region has the DNA TGCGCCAGCAGCCAGGCCCTATCAGGGGCTGGAAACACCATATATTTT.

In its sample, this clonotype was seen many times. V is TRBV5-1 and J is TRBJ2-7; D is uncertain. V was cut by 5 bases and J by 6 bases, with 9 bases left in between. The CDR3 sequence is 11 residues long. Germline V gene sequence: CDR1 SGHRS, CDR2 YFSETQ. This CDR3 is CASRSEGEQYF. The DNA for the CDR3 is TGCGCCAGCAGGAGCGAAGGCGAGCAGTACTTC.

Ten or more counts support this clonotype. The V call is TRBV6-5, the J call TRBJ2-1; perhaps D is TRBD1 or TRBD2 (5 bases each). Per the germline V gene, CDR1 is MNHEY and CDR2 is SVGAGI. CDR3 length: 15 residues. V lost 6 bases and J lost 7, with 19 bases in between. This CDR3 reads CASSQARAGKNEQFF. Here the CDR3 DNA reads TGTGCCAGCAGCCAAGCGAGGGCAGGGAAGAATGAGCAGTTCTTC.

Concerning this clonotype itself: At one end the junction does not follow the germline gene, possibly because of a read error. The chain combines TRBV5-4 with TRBJ2-2, with D uncertain. Germline CDR1 reads SGHNT; CDR2 reads YYREEE (reference sequence). The CDR3 is 15 residues long. The CDR3 here is CASSLKVRNTRELFF. Written as DNA, the CDR3 is TGTGCCAGCAGTTTGAAGGTGAGGAACACCAGGGAGCTGTTTTTT.

This clonotype came up many times. V gene TRBV12-3 or TRBV12-4 combines with J gene TRBJ2-1, with TRBD2 as a possible D gene (6 bases). The CDR3 spans 14 residues. Between the trimmed V and J ends, which lost 11 bases and 3 bases, there was a span of 17 bases. The CDR3 sequence: CASQREDLYNEQFF. The DNA for the CDR3 is TGTGCCTCCCAGAGGGAGGACCTCTACAATGAGCAGTTCTTC.

The sample holds many counts of this clonotype. This chain connects TRBV5-1 to TRBJ2-3, with TRBD2 identical over 9 bases. Unmatched junction bases numbered 10, after V lost 1 base and J lost 4 bases. Germline V gene sequence: CDR1 SGHRS, CDR2 YFSETQ. CDR3 size: 17 residues. Here the CDR3 reads CASSLRGRGGTADTQYF. DNA of the CDR3: TGCGCCAGCAGCTTGAGAGGGCGGGGGGGCACAGCAGATACGCAGTATTTT.

This clonotype was seen repeatedly, ten times or more. This rearrangement joins TRBV7-9 to TRBJ2-7; D remains unclear. Trimming cost V 5 bases and J 2 bases, with 16 bases left between them. CDR1 and CDR2 (germline): SEHNR, FQNEAQ (reference sequence). This CDR3 comprises 15 residues. CDR3 sequence reads: CASSPSDLDTYEQYV. CDR3 bases: TGTGCCAGCAGCCCTAGTGACCTAGACACCTACGAGCAGTACGTC.

This clonotype appeared many times. V and J are TRBV6-5 and TRBJ1-2; D may be TRBD1 (5 bases). Trimming left V 8 bases short and J 4 bases short, with 20 bases between. Looked up from germline, CDR1 is MNHEY and CDR2 is SVGAGI. The CDR3 spans 15 residues. CDR3 protein: CASCTSGDLVYGYTF. The CDR3 DNA is TGTGCCAGCTGTACCTCCGGGGACCTCGTCTATGGCTACACCTTC.